Listed here are 26 T cell receptor beta chains from one sample, sequenced in a study of shared clonotypes between healthy human individuals. Using immunoSEQ multiplex PCR, the repertoire was profiled, and TCRdb retains in-frame clones only, with some absent. This sample yields 2,500,000 or so clones, of which 85% to 95% are seen a single time; 0.3% to 0.45% belongs to the top ten. Sequencing used naive CD4+ T cells from PBMCs. Specified subset: CD45RA+ positively selected. These receptors all come from a man younger than 30 in good health. Some clones in this sample may be carry-over from other donors' samples.

The rearrangement joins TRBV11-2 to TRBJ2-2; possible D gene TRBD2, 6 bases. Trimming took 3 bases from V and 6 from J, leaving 8 bases between them. The CDR3 loop spans 13 amino acids. Germline loops: CDR1 SGHAT, CDR2 FQNNGV. The CDR3 sequence is CASSFWGAGELFF. The CDR3 DNA is TGTGCCAGCAGCTTTTGGGGGGCCGGGGAGCTGTTTTTT.

Only one count was recorded for this clone. The chain links TRBV7-2 to TRBJ2-1; D call uncertain. Germline CDR1 reads SGHTA; CDR2 reads FQGNSA. The CDR3 has 13 amino acids. The V end lost 5 bases, the J end lost 6 bases, and 11 bases lay between the germline ends. The CDR3, as DNA: TGTGCCAGCAGCCCCATACGGCGCAATGAGCAGTTCTTC. This translates into CASSPIRRNEQFF.

The chain uses TRBV18 and TRBJ1-6; TRBD1 aligns across 8 bases. With V trimmed by 7 bases and J by 4 bases, 3 bases remained unmatched. Germline V gives CDR1 KGHSH, CDR2 LQKENI. The CDR3 has 14 amino acids. This CDR3 is CASWGQDYNSPLHF. The CDR3 DNA reads as TGTGCCAGCTGGGGACAGGATTATAATTCACCCCTCCACTTT.

The V call is TRBV9, the J call TRBJ2-5, with D possibly being TRBD2 (5 bases). The CDR3 contains 16 residues. Trimming shortened V by 2 bases and J by 0 bases, and 14 bases separated the two germline ends. Germline V CDR1 and CDR2: SGDLS, YYNGEE. CDR3 residues: CASSVGLAVYQETQYF. CDR3 DNA: TGTGCCAGCAGCGTCGGCCTAGCAGTGTACCAAGAGACCCAGTACTTC.

The J gene is TRBJ2-1, the V gene TRBV5-5, with D unresolved. This CDR3 region has 12 residues. Trimming pared 0 bases from V and 6 bases from J, leaving 4 bases between. CDR1 is SGHKS and CDR2 is YYEKEE in the germline V gene (reference sequence). CDR3 in amino acids: CASSLVFNEQFF. In DNA, the CDR3 is TGTGCCAGCAGCTTGGTGTTCAATGAGCAGTTCTTC.

The J gene is TRBJ1-4, the V gene TRBV28, with 7 bases aligning to TRBD1. There are 14 residues in the CDR3. The germline V gene encodes CDR1 MDHEN and CDR2 SYDVKM. V dropped 3 bases and J dropped 8; count of bases not matched to a gene: 6. For the CDR3, the DNA is TGTGCCAGCAGTTTCAGGGGGGCGGGGGAAAAACTGTTTTTT. Protein: CASSFRGAGEKLFF.

Worth noting for this clone: Other nucleotide sequences from this sample produce the same CDR3. The rearrangement joins TRBV18 to TRBJ2-1, with 11 nucleotides matching TRBD2. CDR3 length equals 16 residues. CDR1 is KGHSH and CDR2 is LQKENI in the germline V gene. J was trimmed by 1 base and V by 3 bases; bases with no gene match: 2. CDR3 coding DNA: TGTGCCAGCTCACCCGGGACTAGCGGATCCTACAATGAGCAGTTCTTC. It yields the protein CASSPGTSGSYNEQFF.

J is TRBJ2-7 and V is TRBV6-1, with D uncertain. In germline, CDR1 is MNHNS, CDR2 SASEGT. V was cut by 5 bases and J by 5 bases, with 16 bases left in between. The CDR3 is 14 amino acids. The CDR3 nucleotides are TGTGCCAGCAGTCCCGGGTCCCAACGTCACGAGCAGTACTTC. The encoded protein is CASSPGSQRHEQYF.

This clone turned up a few times. This sequence joins TRBV5-4 and TRBJ1-1; 7 nucleotides line up with TRBD1. This CDR3 contains 14 residues. Trimming cost V 4 bases and J 7 bases; bases outside gene matches: 10. The germline gives CDR1 SGHNT, CDR2 YYREEE (reference sequence). The CDR3 loop is CASSIRQGTSEAFF. The DNA for the CDR3 is TGTGCCAGCAGCATACGACAGGGAACGAGTGAAGCTTTCTTT.

V gene TRBV5-1 combines with J gene TRBJ2-1; D remains unclear. The CDR3 length is 16 residues. The germline V gene has CDR1 SGHRS and CDR2 YFSETQ. The ends were cut back, 1 base at V and 2 bases at J, with 13 bases in the middle. CDR3 protein: CASSLPSSSPYNEQFF. DNA of the CDR3: TGCGCCAGCAGCTTGCCGTCAAGCTCCCCCTACAATGAGCAGTTCTTC.

Note on this clone: This sample also contains other DNA sequences that code for the same CDR3. The V gene is TRBV7-8, the J gene TRBJ1-1; D gene unclear. V lost 2 bases, J lost 2 bases, and 6 bases lay in between. In germline, CDR1 is SGHVS, CDR2 FQNEAQ. CDR3 size: 13 residues. Here the CDR3 reads CASSLRRNTEAFF. CDR3 bases: TGTGCCAGCAGCTTACGAAGAAACACTGAAGCTTTCTTT.

The J gene is TRBJ1-2, the V gene TRBV5-4; TRBD1 agrees at 8 bases. V lost 4 bases to trimming and J lost 0 bases; unmatched junction nucleotides: 14. Germline V gene lookup returns CDR1 SGHNT and CDR2 YYREEE (reference sequence). The CDR3 has 18 amino acids. The CDR3 DNA sequence: TGTGCCAGCAGCGGTCCCACCACAAGACAGGGGTCTAACTATGGCTACACCTTC. As protein: CASSGPTTRQGSNYGYTF.

This clone was observed a handful of times. The rearrangement uses TRBV18 and TRBJ1-1; D unclear. V lost 4 bases, J lost 5 bases, and 8 bases lay in between. CDR3 size: 12 residues. CDR1 and CDR2 (germline): KGHSH, LQKENI. Here the CDR3 reads CASSLGLTEAFF. The CDR3 bases are TGTGCCAGCTCACTCGGGTTGACTGAAGCTTTCTTT.

The V gene is TRBV28, the J gene TRBJ2-7; 7 bases are shared with TRBD2. The CDR3 runs 14 residues. CDR1 MDHEN and CDR2 SYDVKM come from the germline V gene. The ends lost 3 bases at V and 5 bases at J; junction bases unmatched: 7. CDR3 loop: CASSLGGTTHEQYF. The CDR3 bases are TGTGCCAGCAGTTTGGGGGGGACTACTCACGAGCAGTACTTC. Using reference TRBV28 and TRBJ2-7 for the parts outside the CDR3, the full variable domain is DVKVTQSSRYLVKRTGEKVFLECVQDMDHENMFWYRQDPGLGLRLIYFSYDVKMKEKGDIPEGYSVSREKKERFSLILESASTNQTSMYLCASSLGGTTHEQYFGPGTRLTVT.

V gene TRBV5-1 combines with J gene TRBJ2-7; 13 bases map to TRBD2. CDR3 length: 17 amino acids. The V gene's germline CDR1 is SGHRS and CDR2 YFSETQ. V gave up 2 bases and J gave up 3 bases; unmatched junction bases: 8. The CDR3 DNA reads as TGCGCCAGCAGCTTAGCCGGGACTAGCGGGACTTACTACGAGCAGTACTTC. Translated: CASSLAGTSGTYYEQYF.

V usage is TRBV7-9 and J usage is TRBJ1-3, with D maybe TRBD1 (6 bases). Germline CDR1 reads SEHNR; CDR2 reads FQNEAQ (reference sequence). Deletions cut 4 bases from V and 0 bases from J, with 10 bases between. The CDR3 is 15 residues long. The CDR3 is CASSSSQGSGNTIYF. CDR3 sequence (DNA): TGTGCCAGCAGCTCATCACAGGGCTCTGGAAACACCATATATTTT.

This sequence joins TRBV7-8 and TRBJ2-1; D is perhaps TRBD2 (6 bases). Germline CDR1 SGHVS, CDR2 FQNEAQ. V shed 5 bases and J shed 3 bases, with 23 bases lying between them. This CDR3 is built from 18 residues. This chain's CDR3 is CASSPARDRRDFYNEQFF. The CDR3 nucleotides read TGTGCCAGCAGCCCGGCTCGAGACCGCCGGGACTTCTACAATGAGCAGTTCTTC.

The V gene is TRBV11-1, the J gene TRBJ1-1; D unresolved. Germline lookup yields CDR1 SGHAT and CDR2 FQDESV (reference sequence). The CDR3 has 12 residues. The V end was cut by 5 bases, the J end by 3 bases, with 7 bases between. In DNA form, the CDR3 reads TGTGCCAGCAGCCCGCAGGACACTGAAGCTTTCTTT. It is translated as CASSPQDTEAFF.

A single count supports this clone. The rearrangement uses TRBV28 and TRBJ2-3, with D possibly being TRBD1 (6 bases). Trimming shortened V by 2 bases and J by 4 bases, and 10 bases separated the two germline ends. The germline V gene encodes CDR1 MDHEN and CDR2 SYDVKM. The CDR3 has 14 residues. The CDR3 protein is CASSLDGGADTQYF. The CDR3 coding sequence is TGTGCCAGCAGTTTAGATGGGGGCGCAGATACGCAGTATTTT. The full variable domain, completed using reference TRBV28 and TRBJ2-3, is DVKVTQSSRYLVKRTGEKVFLECVQDMDHENMFWYRQDPGLGLRLIYFSYDVKMKEKGDIPEGYSVSREKKERFSLILESASTNQTSMYLCASSLDGGADTQYFGPGTRLTVL.

This clone was found a few times. The genes are TRBV14 and TRBJ1-2, with 7 bases fitting TRBD1. Germline V gene data show CDR1 as SGHDN and CDR2 as FVKESK. CDR3 length: 15 amino acids. With 3 bases clipped from V and 3 bases from J, the junction kept 7 bases outside the gene matches. The CDR3 DNA is TGTGCCAGCAGCCAGGCTCGGGACAGATACTATGGCTACACCTTC. This codes for CASSQARDRYYGYTF.

The rearrangement links TRBV11-3 to TRBJ2-3; no firm D call. There are 12 residues in the CDR3. Looked up from germline, CDR1 is SGHNT and CDR2 is YENEEA. V was cut by 8 bases and J by 1 base, with 7 bases left in between. The CDR3 region has the DNA TGTGCCAGCGCTAGTGGCACAGATACGCAGTATTTT. It translates to CASASGTDTQYF.

Points on this clone: The identical CDR3 is also encoded by other nucleotide sequences in the sample. The chain combines TRBV7-3 with TRBJ2-3, with no clear D. This CDR3 spans 15 amino acids. CDR1 is SGHTA, CDR2 FQGTGA, per germline. Trimming left V 1 base short and J 3 bases short, with 11 bases between. The DNA for the CDR3 is TGTGCCAGCAGCTTAAGATTATCCTCAACAGATACGCAGTATTTT. Residues: CASSLRLSSTDTQYF.

This rearrangement joins TRBV20-1 to TRBJ2-1; TRBD2 is a possible D gene (5 bases). CDR3 length: 11 residues. The V and J ends lost 0 bases and 11 bases respectively, with 8 bases between them. From germline, CDR1 is DFQATT and CDR2 SNEGSKA (reference sequence). CDR3 nucleotides: TGCAGTGCTAGAGACGGGAAGAAGCAGTTCTTC. Translation: CSARDGKKQFF.

The genes are TRBV27 and TRBJ2-7, with TRBD2 identical over 7 bases. This CDR3 is 14 amino acids long. Per germline, CDR1 MNHEY and CDR2 SMNVEV (reference sequence). Unmatched junction bases numbered 5, after V lost 4 bases and J lost 2 bases. DNA of the CDR3: TGTGCCAGCAGTTATCAAGCGGGGCCCTACGAGCAGTACTTC. Translated: CASSYQAGPYEQYF.

The chain combines TRBV5-4 with TRBJ2-5; D is uncertain. The end of the DNA fits TRBJ2-7 better, so the J call may be wrong. Germline V gene sequence: CDR1 SGHNT, CDR2 YYREEE (reference sequence). This CDR3 has 12 amino acids. The CDR3 nucleotides read TGTGCCAGCAGCCCGGACTCCTACGAGCAGTACTTC. Encoded protein: CASSPDSYEQYF.

This clone has a single count. The V call is TRBV28, the J call TRBJ2-1, with a weak D call TRBD1 (6 bases). Trimming cost V 5 bases and J 8 bases, with 19 bases left between them. Germline CDR1 MDHEN, CDR2 SYDVKM. This CDR3 is 15 amino acids long. CDR3 residues: CASSPGPGVVDEQFF. DNA for the CDR3: TGTGCCAGCAGTCCGGGGCCAGGGGTCGTCGATGAGCAGTTCTTC. Based on the CDR3 plus reference TRBV28 and TRBJ2-1, the full variable domain is DVKVTQSSRYLVKRTGEKVFLECVQDMDHENMFWYRQDPGLGLRLIYFSYDVKMKEKGDIPEGYSVSREKKERFSLILESASTNQTSMYLCASSPGPGVVDEQFFGPGTRLTVL.